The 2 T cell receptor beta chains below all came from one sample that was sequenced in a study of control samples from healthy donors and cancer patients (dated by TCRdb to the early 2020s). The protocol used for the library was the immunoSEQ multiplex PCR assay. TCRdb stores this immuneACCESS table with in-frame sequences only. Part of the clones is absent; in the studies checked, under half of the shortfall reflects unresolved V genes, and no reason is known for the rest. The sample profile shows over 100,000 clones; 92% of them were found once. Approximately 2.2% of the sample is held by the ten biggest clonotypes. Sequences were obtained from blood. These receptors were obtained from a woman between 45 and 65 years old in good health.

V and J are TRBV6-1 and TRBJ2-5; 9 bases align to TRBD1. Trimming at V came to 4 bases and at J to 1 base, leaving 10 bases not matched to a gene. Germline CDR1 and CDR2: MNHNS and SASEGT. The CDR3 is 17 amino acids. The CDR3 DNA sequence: TGTGCCAGCAGTGGGGGGTGGACAGGGGCTCGCCAAGAGACCCAGTACTTC. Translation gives CASSGGWTGARQETQYF.

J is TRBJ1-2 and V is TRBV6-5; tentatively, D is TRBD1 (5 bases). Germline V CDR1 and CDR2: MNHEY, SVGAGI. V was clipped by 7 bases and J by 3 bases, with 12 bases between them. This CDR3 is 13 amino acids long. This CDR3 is CASTRGRDYGYTF. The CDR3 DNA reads TGTGCCAGCACGAGGGGAAGGGACTATGGCTACACCTTC.